This T cell receptor (beta chain) came from a study of vaccination effects on CD4 cells after COVID-19. Antigen-specific CD4+ T cells were expanded (with viral peptide pools) by the ViraFEST assay ahead of sequencing. Following a roughly 10-day culture, CD4+ T cells were purified. In the vaccine recipients, nucleocapsid antibodies were negative and there was no prior SARS-CoV-2 infection. Study findings and constraints: Infection- and vaccine-induced clones contracted markedly late after vaccination. The study dataset contains few convalescent patients and includes no early post-infection timepoints.

The CDR3 runs to 13 residues. Looked up from germline, CDR1 is SGDLS and CDR2 is YYNGEE. Trimming stripped 1 base from V and 4 bases from J, with 5 bases between. As regards this clone: As yet, its antigen is unknown.

Measured with immunoSEQ multiplex PCR; TCRdb has only the in-frame clones, and not every one. The data hold tens of thousands of clones, with around 68% observed a single time. The rearrangement uses TRBV9 and TRBJ1-4; the D is unclear. Material: CD4+ T cells from PBMCs cultured with SARS-CoV-2 spike peptides, obtained before COVID-19 vaccination. The sequence came from a human donor who received a COVID-19 vaccine. The CDR3 DNA is TGTGCCAGCAGCGTACAGGATAATGAAAAACTGTTTTTT. It codes for CASSVQDNEKLFF. The full variable domain, its missing parts supplied by reference TRBV9 and TRBJ1-4, is DSGVTQTPKHLITATGQRVTLRCSPRSGDLSVYWYQQSLDQGLQFLIQYYNGEERAKGNILERFSAQQFPDLHSELNLSSLELGDSALYFCASSVQDNEKLFFGSGTQLSVL.